This entry features one T cell receptor (beta chain) sequence. Its antigen is unknown. This record comes from a study of T cells after yellow fever vaccination. Study observations and caveats: Booster sampling recovered most clones from primary vaccination (around 97% CD4, approximately 88% CD8). The secondary response was weaker, and its peak arrived faster, on day 5 versus 15. CD4 and CD8 compartments shared a small share of clonotypes, likely from convergent recombination.

TCRdb ran MiXCR on the 5' RACE reads and lists one entry per CDR3 protein. The table includes 450,000 to 650,000 distinct CDR3 sequences, just over 20% detected once. Deletions cut 5 bases from V and 0 bases from J, with 16 bases between. CDR3 length equals 17 residues. Germline V lookup: CDR1 MNHNS, CDR2 SASEGT. The clonotype was recovered from a man younger than 35 who received the YFV17D yellow fever vaccine. The genes are TRBV6-1 and TRBJ2-2; D is ambiguous. This material consisted of PBMCs, taken less than 25 days after the first yellow fever vaccination. The CDR3 spells CASSPTLGVANTGELFF. CDR3 coding DNA: TGTGCCAGCAGTCCTACCCTAGGAGTAGCGAACACCGGGGAGCTGTTTTTT.